Below, one TCR beta chain is given with its context. Followed longitudinally, the Seattle patients had been enrolled during active infection. This sample stems from a study of blood T cell repertoires in COVID-19. The overall study: PBMCs, B-cell-depleted T cells, or T cells were the source of the cDNA or gDNA that made up the material.

V lost 0 bases and J lost 0, with 9 bases in between. The CDR3 spans 16 residues. Per germline, CDR1 LGHNA and CDR2 YSLEER. In the authors' workflow: Reference gene primers were amplified, and this amplification served to estimate nucleated cell counts. Here immunoSEQ multiplex PCR was the method, and the copy in TCRdb shows in-frame clones only, minus some. V and J calls plus clone size are reproduced from that table; the DNA served to infer D and trimming. Among hundreds of thousands of clones listed, 75% to 90% were seen once. This receptor was obtained from a woman aged 65 to 85 with COVID-19, enrolled during active disease. Input material: peripheral blood. This chain joins TRBV4-3 and TRBJ2-1, with D perhaps matching TRBD2 (6 bases). Written as DNA, the CDR3 is TGCGCCAGCAGCCAAGAGGAGGGGAGCTCCTACAATGAGCAGTTCTTC. It specifies CASSQEEGSSYNEQFF.